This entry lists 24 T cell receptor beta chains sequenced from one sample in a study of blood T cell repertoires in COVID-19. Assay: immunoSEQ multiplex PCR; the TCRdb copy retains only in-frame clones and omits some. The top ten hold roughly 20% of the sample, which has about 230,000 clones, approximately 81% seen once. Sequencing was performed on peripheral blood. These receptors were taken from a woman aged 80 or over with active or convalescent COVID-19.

This CDR3 reads CASSRDTTTSSYNEQFF. In DNA, the CDR3 is TGTGCCAGTAGCCGGGACACAACCACGAGCTCCTACAATGAGCAGTTCTTC. The chain joins TRBV19 to TRBJ2-1, with D possibly TRBD1 on 6 matching bases. Germline assignment: CDR1 LNHDA and CDR2 SQIVND (reference sequence). This CDR3 is 17 amino acids long. V was shortened by 6 bases and J by 0 bases, with 18 bases between the two germline ends.

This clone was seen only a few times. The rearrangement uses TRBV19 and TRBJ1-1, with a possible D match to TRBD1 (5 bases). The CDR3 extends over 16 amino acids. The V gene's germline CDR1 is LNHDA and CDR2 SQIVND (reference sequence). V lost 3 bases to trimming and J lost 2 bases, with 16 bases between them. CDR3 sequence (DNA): TGTGCCAGTAGTATGGTCCCGCAGGGTGGAAACACTGAAGCTTTCTTT. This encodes CASSMVPQGGNTEAFF.

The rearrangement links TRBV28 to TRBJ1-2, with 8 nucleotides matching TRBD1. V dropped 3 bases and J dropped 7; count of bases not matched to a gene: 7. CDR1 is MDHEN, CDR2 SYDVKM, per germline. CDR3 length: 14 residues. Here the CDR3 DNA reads TGTGCCAGCAGTTTGGGACAGGCATGGAGTGGCTACACCTTC. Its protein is CASSLGQAWSGYTF.

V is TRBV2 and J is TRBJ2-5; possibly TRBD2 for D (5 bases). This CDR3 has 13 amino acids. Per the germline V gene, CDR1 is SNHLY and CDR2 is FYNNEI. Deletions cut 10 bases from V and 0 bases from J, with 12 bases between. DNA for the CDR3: TGTGCCAACACTATAGCGTACCAAGAGACCCAGTACTTC. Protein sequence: CANTIAYQETQYF.

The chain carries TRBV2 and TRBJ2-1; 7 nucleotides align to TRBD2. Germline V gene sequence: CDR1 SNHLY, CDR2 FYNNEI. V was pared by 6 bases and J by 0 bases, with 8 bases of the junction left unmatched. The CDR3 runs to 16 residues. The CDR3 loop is CASRSDLAASYNEQFF. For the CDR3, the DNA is TGTGCCAGCAGAAGCGATCTAGCGGCCTCCTACAATGAGCAGTTCTTC.

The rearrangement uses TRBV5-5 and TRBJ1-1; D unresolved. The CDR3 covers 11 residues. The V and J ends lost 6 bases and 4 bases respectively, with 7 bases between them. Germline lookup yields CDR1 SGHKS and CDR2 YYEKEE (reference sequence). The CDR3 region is CASTGVTEAFF. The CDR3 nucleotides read TGTGCCAGCACGGGTGTCACTGAAGCTTTCTTT.

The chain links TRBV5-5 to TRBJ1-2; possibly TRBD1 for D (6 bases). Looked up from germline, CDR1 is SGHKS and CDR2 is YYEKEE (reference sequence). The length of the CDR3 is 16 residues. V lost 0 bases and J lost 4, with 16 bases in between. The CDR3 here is CASSLEKGGIGYGYTF. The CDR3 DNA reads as TGTGCCAGCAGCTTGGAGAAGGGGGGGATAGGCTATGGCTACACCTTC.

The CDR3 spells CASSYSGAHTEAFF. CDR3 coding DNA: TGTGCCAGCAGTTACAGTGGGGCGCACACTGAAGCTTTCTTT. The chain couples TRBV6-2 or TRBV6-3 to TRBJ1-1, with D possibly TRBD1 on 5 matching bases. Germline V gives CDR1 MNHEY, CDR2 SVGEGT. CDR3 length: 14 amino acids. Trimming shortened V by 2 bases and J by 3 bases, and 10 bases separated the two germline ends.

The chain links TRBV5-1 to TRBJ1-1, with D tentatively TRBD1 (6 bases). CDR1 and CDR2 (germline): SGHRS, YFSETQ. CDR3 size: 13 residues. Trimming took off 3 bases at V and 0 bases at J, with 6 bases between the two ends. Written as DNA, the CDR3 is TGCGCCAGCAGCTGGGACATGAACACTGAAGCTTTCTTT. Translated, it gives CASSWDMNTEAFF.

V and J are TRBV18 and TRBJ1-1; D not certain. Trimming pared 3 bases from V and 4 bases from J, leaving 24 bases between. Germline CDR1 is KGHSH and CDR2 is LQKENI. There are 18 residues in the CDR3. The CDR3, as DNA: TGTGCCAGCTCACCGTCCGTGGGAGGACTGGGCTCGGGCACTGAAGCTTTCTTT. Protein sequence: CASSPSVGGLGSGTEAFF. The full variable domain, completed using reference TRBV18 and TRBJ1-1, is NAGVMQNPRHLVRRRGQEARLRCSPMKGHSHVYWYRQLPEEGLKFMVYLQKENIIDESGMPKERFSAEFPKEGPSILRIQQVVRGDSAAYFCASSPSVGGLGSGTEAFFGQGTRLTVV.

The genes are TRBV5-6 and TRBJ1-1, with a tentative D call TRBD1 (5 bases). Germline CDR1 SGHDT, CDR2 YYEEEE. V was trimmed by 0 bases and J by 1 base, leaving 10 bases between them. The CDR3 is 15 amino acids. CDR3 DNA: TGTGCCAGCAGCTTGGTTAGTCAGGGGAACACTGAAGCTTTCTTT. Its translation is CASSLVSQGNTEAFF.

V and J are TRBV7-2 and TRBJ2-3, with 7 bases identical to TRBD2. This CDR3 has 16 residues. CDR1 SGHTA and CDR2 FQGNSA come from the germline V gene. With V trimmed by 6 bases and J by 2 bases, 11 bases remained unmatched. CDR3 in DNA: TGTGCCAGCAGTTTATTAGCGGGCGCAAACACAGATACGCAGTATTTT. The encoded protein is CASSLLAGANTDTQYF.

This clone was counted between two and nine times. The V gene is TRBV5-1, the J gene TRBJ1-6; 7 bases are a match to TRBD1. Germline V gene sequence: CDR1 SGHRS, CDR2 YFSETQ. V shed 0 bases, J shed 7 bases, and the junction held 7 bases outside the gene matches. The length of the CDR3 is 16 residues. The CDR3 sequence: CASSLAEGARNSPLHF. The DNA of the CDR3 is TGCGCCAGCAGCTTGGCCGAGGGGGCGCGAAATTCACCCCTCCACTTT.

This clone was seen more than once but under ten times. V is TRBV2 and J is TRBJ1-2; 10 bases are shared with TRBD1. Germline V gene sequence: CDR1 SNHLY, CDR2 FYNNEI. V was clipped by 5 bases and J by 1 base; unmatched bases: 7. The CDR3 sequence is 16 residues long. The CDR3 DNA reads TGTGCCAGCAGTCGGGACAGGGGACTTCTTAACTATGGCTACACCTTC. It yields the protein CASSRDRGLLNYGYTF. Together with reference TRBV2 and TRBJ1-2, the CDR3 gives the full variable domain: EPEVTQTPSHQVTQMGQEVILRCVPISNHLYFYWYRQILGQKVEFLVSFYNNEISEKSEIFDDQFSVERPDGSNFTLKIRSTKLEDSAMYFCASSRDRGLLNYGYTFGSGTRLTVV.

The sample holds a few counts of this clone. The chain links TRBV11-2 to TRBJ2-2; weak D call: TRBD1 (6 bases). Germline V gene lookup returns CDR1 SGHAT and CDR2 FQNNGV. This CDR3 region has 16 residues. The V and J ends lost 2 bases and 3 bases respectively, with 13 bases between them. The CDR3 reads CASSLTGTRDTGELFF. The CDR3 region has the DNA TGTGCCAGCAGCTTAACCGGGACAAGAGACACCGGGGAGCTGTTTTTT.

In DNA form, the CDR3 reads TGTGCCAGTAGTATCGGGGGGCTTGGCTACACCTTC. Translating it yields CASSIGGLGYTF. This rearrangement joins TRBV19 to TRBJ1-2, with D perhaps TRBD1 (6 bases). V was pared by 3 bases and J by 7 bases, with 9 bases between. There are 12 residues in the CDR3. The germline CDR1 and CDR2 sequences are LNHDA and SQIVND (reference sequence).

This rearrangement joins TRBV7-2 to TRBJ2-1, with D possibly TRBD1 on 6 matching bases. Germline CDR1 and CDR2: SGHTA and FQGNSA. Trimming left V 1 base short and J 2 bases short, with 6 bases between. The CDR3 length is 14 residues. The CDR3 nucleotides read TGTGCCAGCAGCTTAGACAGGGCCTACAATGAGCAGTTCTTC. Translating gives CASSLDRAYNEQFF. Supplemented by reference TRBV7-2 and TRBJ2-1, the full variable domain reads GAGVSQSPSNKVTEKGKDVELRCDPISGHTALYWYRQSLGQGLEFLIYFQGNSAPDKSGLPSDRFSAERTGGSVSTLTIQRTQQEDSAVYLCASSLDRAYNEQFFGPGTRLTVL.

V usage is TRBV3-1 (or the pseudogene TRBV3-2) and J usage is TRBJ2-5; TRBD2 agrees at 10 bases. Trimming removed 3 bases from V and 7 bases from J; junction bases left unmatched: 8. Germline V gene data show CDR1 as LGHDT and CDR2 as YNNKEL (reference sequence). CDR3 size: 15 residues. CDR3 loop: CASSQVGLAAGTQYF. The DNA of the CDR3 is TGTGCCAGCAGCCAGGTAGGACTAGCGGCAGGGACCCAGTACTTC.

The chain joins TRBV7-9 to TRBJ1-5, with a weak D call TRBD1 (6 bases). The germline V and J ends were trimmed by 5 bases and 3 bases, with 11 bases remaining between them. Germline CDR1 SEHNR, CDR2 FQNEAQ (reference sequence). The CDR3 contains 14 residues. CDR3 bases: TGTGCCAGCAGCGACGGACAGCCCAATCAGCCCCAGCATTTT. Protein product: CASSDGQPNQPQHF.

The CDR3 DNA follows: TGTGCCAGCAGCTTCTCGAGTCCTAGCACAGATACGCAGTATTTT. Amino acid sequence: CASSFSSPSTDTQYF. The V gene is TRBV7-9, the J gene TRBJ2-3; D not certain. CDR1 and CDR2 (germline): SEHNR, FQNEAQ (reference sequence). Trimming left V 3 bases short and J 0 bases short, with 10 bases between. CDR3 length: 15 amino acids.

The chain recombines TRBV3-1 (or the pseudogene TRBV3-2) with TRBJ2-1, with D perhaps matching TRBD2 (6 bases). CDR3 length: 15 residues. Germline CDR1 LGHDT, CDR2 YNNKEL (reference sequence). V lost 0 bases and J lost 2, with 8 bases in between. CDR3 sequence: CASSQELAAYNEQFF. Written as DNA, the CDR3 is TGTGCCAGCAGCCAAGAACTAGCAGCCTACAATGAGCAGTTCTTC.

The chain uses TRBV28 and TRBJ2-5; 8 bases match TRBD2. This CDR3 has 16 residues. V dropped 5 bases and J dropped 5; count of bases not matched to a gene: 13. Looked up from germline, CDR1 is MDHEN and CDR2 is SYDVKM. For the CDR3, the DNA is TGTGCCAGCAGTACACCGTTCGGGGGGGATCGGGAGACCCAGTACTTC. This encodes CASSTPFGGDRETQYF.

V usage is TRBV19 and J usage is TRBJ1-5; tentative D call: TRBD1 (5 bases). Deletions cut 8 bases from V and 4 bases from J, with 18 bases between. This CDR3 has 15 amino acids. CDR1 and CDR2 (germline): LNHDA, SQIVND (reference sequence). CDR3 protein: CASWGGGGRNQPQHF. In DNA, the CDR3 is TGTGCCAGTTGGGGGGGAGGAGGACGAAATCAGCCCCAGCATTTT.

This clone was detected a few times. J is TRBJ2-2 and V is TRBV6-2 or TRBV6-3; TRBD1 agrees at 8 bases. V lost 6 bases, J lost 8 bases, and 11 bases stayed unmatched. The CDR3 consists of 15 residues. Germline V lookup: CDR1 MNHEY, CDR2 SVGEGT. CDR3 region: CASSGQGLWSGELFF. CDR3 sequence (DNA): TGTGCCAGCAGCGGACAGGGTTTATGGTCTGGGGAGCTGTTTTTT.